The clone carrying this T cell receptor beta chain was counted between two and nine times. Per the original methods: Nucleated cell counts were estimated from reference gene primer amplification. Here immunoSEQ multiplex PCR was the method, and the copy in TCRdb shows in-frame clones only, minus some. V, J and clone size derive from that table, while D and trimming were established from the DNA sequence. The data contain about 230,000 clones, around 86% of them seen just once; the ten biggest clones take up around 10%. The source of the sample is a study of blood T cell repertoires in COVID-19. The overall study: The study drew acute and convalescent COVID-19 samples from the United States, Italy and Spain. Nucleic acid was either cDNA or gDNA, and it came from T cells, B-cell-depleted T cells, or PBMCs.

Germline loops: CDR1 MDHEN, CDR2 SYDVKM. The germline V and J ends were trimmed by 7 bases and 7 bases, with 17 bases remaining between them. The CDR3 totals 15 residues. This receptor was obtained from a man in his fifties with COVID-19, enrolled during active disease. Sequencing was carried out using peripheral blood. This chain uses TRBV28 with TRBJ1-6, with D perhaps TRBD1 (6 bases). CDR3 nucleotides: TGTGCCAGCAAACCGGACAGCTTGGGAAATTCACCCCTCCACTTT. Translation: CASKPDSLGNSPLHF. Variable domain in full (rest from reference TRBV28 and TRBJ1-6): DVKVTQSSRYLVKRTGEKVFLECVQDMDHENMFWYRQDPGLGLRLIYFSYDVKMKEKGDIPEGYSVSREKKERFSLILESASTNQTSMYLCASKPDSLGNSPLHFGNGTRLTVT.